These 7 T cell receptor beta chains originate from one sample sequenced in a study of blood T cell repertoires in COVID-19. Sequenced by immunoSEQ multiplex PCR; TCRdb stores in-frame clones only, minus some. The sample has 45,000 to 65,000 clones, 77% seen once. Source material: peripheral blood. The source of these receptors is a man in his sixties or seventies with active or convalescent COVID-19.

The V gene is TRBV2, the J gene TRBJ2-3; 8 bases line up with TRBD1. The germline V gene has CDR1 SNHLY and CDR2 FYNNEI. The V segment lost 4 bases and the J segment 0 bases; nucleotides outside the gene matches: 3. CDR3 size: 15 residues. Here the CDR3 reads CASSGGTGSTDTQYF. The CDR3 DNA reads as TGTGCCAGCAGTGGGGGGACAGGCAGCACAGATACGCAGTATTTT.

The chain combines TRBV12-3 or TRBV12-4 with TRBJ1-2; D unresolved. The V end lost 2 bases, the J end lost 4 bases, and 8 bases lay between the germline ends. This CDR3 spans 13 amino acids. CDR3 loop: CASSLSAVYGYTF. DNA for the CDR3: TGTGCCAGCAGTTTATCTGCAGTCTATGGCTACACCTTC.

The CDR3: CASSDRTGKDTEAFF. Written as DNA, the CDR3 is TGTGCCAGCAGCGACCGGACAGGGAAGGACACTGAAGCTTTCTTT. The chain couples TRBV7-9 to TRBJ1-1; 8 nucleotides match TRBD1. J gave up 3 bases and V 5 bases, and 8 bases lay outside the gene matches. CDR3 length: 15 amino acids. The germline V gene has CDR1 SEHNR and CDR2 FQNEAQ (reference sequence).

The chain joins TRBV7-2 to TRBJ1-6; 10 bases map to TRBD1. The CDR3 sequence is 17 residues long. V lost 4 bases to trimming and J lost 1 base; unmatched junction nucleotides: 4. The germline V gene encodes CDR1 SGHTA and CDR2 FQGNSA. CDR3 DNA sequence: TGTGCCAGCAGCTCTCGGACAGGGGGGTCCTATAATTCACCCCTCCACTTT. Translated, it gives CASSSRTGGSYNSPLHF. Full variable domain (missing parts from reference TRBV7-2 and TRBJ1-6): GAGVSQSPSNKVTEKGKDVELRCDPISGHTALYWYRQSLGQGLEFLIYFQGNSAPDKSGLPSDRFSAERTGGSVSTLTIQRTQQEDSAVYLCASSSRTGGSYNSPLHFGNGTRLTVT.

V usage is TRBV29-1 and J usage is TRBJ1-1, with TRBD1 as a possible D gene (5 bases). The CDR3 has 13 residues. V was cut by 4 bases and J by 0 bases, with 9 bases left in between. Germline V gene lookup returns CDR1 SQVTM and CDR2 ANQGSEA. DNA for the CDR3: TGCAGCGTTGCTGGGACTTTGAACACTGAAGCTTTCTTT. The encoded protein is CSVAGTLNTEAFF. The full variable domain, in which reference TRBV29-1 and TRBJ1-1 provide the parts outside the CDR3, is SAVISQKPSRDICQRGTSLTIQCQVDSQVTMMFWYRQQPGQSLTLIATANQGSEATYESGFVIDKFPISRPNLTFSTLTVSNMSPEDSSIYLCSVAGTLNTEAFFGQGTRLTVV.

The genes are TRBV19 and TRBJ2-4; tentatively, D is TRBD2 (6 bases). V lost 5 bases, J lost 4 bases, and 18 bases lay in between. This CDR3 comprises 16 residues. The germline CDR1 and CDR2 sequences are LNHDA and SQIVND (reference sequence). The DNA of the CDR3 is TGTGCCAGTAGTCCCTTGTGGGGGGAAGGTAAAAACATTCAGTACTTC. This codes for CASSPLWGEGKNIQYF.

The chain recombines TRBV12-3 or TRBV12-4 with TRBJ1-2; D is undetermined. Deletions cut 3 bases from V and 6 bases from J, with 11 bases between. The CDR3 extends over 13 amino acids. This CDR3 reads CASSLEGSNGYTF. CDR3 in DNA: TGTGCCAGCAGTTTGGAGGGCTCCAATGGCTACACCTTC.